The 6 T cell receptor beta chains below were found in one sample sequenced in a study of CD8 T cells in Susac syndrome. RNA in amounts of roughly 0.5 to 1 ug was reverse transcribed with random hexamers. TCRdb processed the immunoSEQ multiplex PCR reads anew with MiXCR; each CDR3 protein has one entry. The sample consists of about 140,000 distinct CDR3 sequences, roughly 94% of them appearing once. The source material was CD8+ T cells from PBMCs. These receptors originate from a human donor with Susac syndrome.

This clonotype was found once. J is TRBJ1-1 and V is TRBV7-2; D uncertain. Trimming cost V 7 bases and J 3 bases, with 6 bases left between them. CDR3 length equals 11 residues. Germline V gives CDR1 SGHTA, CDR2 FQGNSA. The CDR3 bases are TGTGCCAGCACCACGGACACTGAAGCTTTCTTT. Protein: CASTTDTEAFF.

The chain joins TRBV20-1 to TRBJ2-7; TRBD2 matches 7 bases. With 0 bases clipped from V and 0 bases from J, the junction kept 8 bases outside the gene matches. The germline gives CDR1 DFQATT, CDR2 SNEGSKA (reference sequence). This CDR3 has 16 residues. The CDR3 is CSARELLSGNSYEQYF. Written as DNA, the CDR3 is TGCAGTGCTAGAGAACTTCTCAGCGGGAACTCCTACGAGCAGTACTTC.

The V and J genes are TRBV6-4 and TRBJ2-2, with 11 positions matching TRBD2. V shed 5 bases, J shed 4 bases, and the junction held 0 bases outside the gene matches. Germline V lookup: CDR1 MRHNA, CDR2 SNTAGT. The CDR3 covers 14 residues. Here the CDR3 reads CASSTSGSTGELFF. CDR3 DNA sequence: TGTGCCAGCAGTACTAGCGGGAGCACCGGGGAGCTGTTTTTT.

The chain links TRBV11-2 to TRBJ2-3; 11 nucleotides agree with TRBD1. Trimming took 5 bases from V and 2 from J; bases not matched to a gene: 15. The CDR3 extends over 19 amino acids. Germline V lookup: CDR1 SGHAT, CDR2 FQNNGV. The CDR3 here is CASSPGPARTGGDTDTQYF. In DNA form, the CDR3 reads TGTGCCAGCAGCCCCGGTCCGGCTAGGACAGGGGGCGACACAGATACGCAGTATTTT.

The V and J genes are TRBV7-9 and TRBJ2-2; D is perhaps TRBD1 (6 bases). Germline V gene lookup returns CDR1 SEHNR and CDR2 FQNEAQ (reference sequence). There are 14 residues in the CDR3. V was pared by 5 bases and J by 6 bases, with 13 bases between. The CDR3 here is CASSEQGMAGELFF. CDR3 DNA: TGTGCCAGCAGCGAACAGGGTATGGCCGGGGAGCTGTTTTTT.

The chain couples TRBV5-4 to TRBJ2-2, with D perhaps TRBD2 (6 bases). CDR1 SGHNT and CDR2 YYREEE come from the germline V gene (reference sequence). The CDR3 length is 15 residues. Trimming took off 0 bases at V and 5 bases at J, with 11 bases between the two ends. The CDR3 DNA follows: TGTGCCAGCAGCTTGGCGGTTAGCGGTACCGGGGAGCTGTTTTTT. Amino acid sequence: CASSLAVSGTGELFF.